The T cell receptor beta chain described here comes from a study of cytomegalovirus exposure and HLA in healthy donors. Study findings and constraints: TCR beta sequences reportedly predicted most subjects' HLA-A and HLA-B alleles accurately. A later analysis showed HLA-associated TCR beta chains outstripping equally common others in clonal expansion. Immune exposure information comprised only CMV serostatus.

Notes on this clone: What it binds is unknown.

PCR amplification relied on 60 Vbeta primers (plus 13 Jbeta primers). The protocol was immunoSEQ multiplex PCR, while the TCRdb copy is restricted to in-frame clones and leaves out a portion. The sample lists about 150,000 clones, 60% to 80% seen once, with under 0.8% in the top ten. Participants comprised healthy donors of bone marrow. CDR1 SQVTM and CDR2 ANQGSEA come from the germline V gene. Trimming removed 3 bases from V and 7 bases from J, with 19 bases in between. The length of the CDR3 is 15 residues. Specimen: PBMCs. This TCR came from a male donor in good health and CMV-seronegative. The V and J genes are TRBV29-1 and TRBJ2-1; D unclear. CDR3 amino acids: CSVEKESSPINEQFF. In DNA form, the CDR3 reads TGCAGCGTTGAGAAGGAGTCCAGCCCCATTAATGAGCAGTTCTTC.